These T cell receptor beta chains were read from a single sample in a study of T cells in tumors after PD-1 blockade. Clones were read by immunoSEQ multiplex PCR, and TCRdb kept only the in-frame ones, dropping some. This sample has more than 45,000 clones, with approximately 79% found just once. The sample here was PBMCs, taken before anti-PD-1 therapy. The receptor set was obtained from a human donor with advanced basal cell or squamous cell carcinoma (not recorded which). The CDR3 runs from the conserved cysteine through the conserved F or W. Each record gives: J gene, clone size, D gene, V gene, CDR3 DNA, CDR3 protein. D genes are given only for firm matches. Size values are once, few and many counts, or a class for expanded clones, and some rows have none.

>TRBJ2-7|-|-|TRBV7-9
TGTGCCAGCAGCCAGGGACAACGATACGAGCAGTACTTC
CASSQGQRYEQYF
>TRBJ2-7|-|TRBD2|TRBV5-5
TGTGCCAGCAGCTTCGGGACTAGCTCCTACGAGCAGTACTTC
CASSFGTSSYEQYF
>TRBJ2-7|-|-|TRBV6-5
TGTGCCAGCTCTTTTGCGACCTACGAGCAGTACTTC
CASSFATYEQYF
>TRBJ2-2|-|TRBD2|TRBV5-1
TGCGCCAGCAGCTTGCGGCTAGCGGTAGACACCGGGGAGCTGTTTTTT
CASSLRLAVDTGELFF
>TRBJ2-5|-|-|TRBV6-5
TGTGCCAGCAGACGGTATGGGGAGACCCAGTACTTC
CASRRYGETQYF
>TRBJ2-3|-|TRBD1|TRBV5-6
TGTGCCAGCAGCTCCGGGACAGGGAAAGATACGCAGTATTTT
CASSSGTGKDTQYF
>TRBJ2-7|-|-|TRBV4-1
TGCGCCAGCAGCCAAGATACCCATAAACATGACAGGTCTTACGAGCAGTACTTC
CASSQDTHKHDRSYEQYF
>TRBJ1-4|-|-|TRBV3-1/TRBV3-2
TGTGCCAGCAGCCAAGAACCGACCTCGGATGAAAAACTGTTTTTT
CASSQEPTSDEKLFF
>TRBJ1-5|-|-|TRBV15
TGTGCCACCAGCAGAGATTTTACCCCGGGTCAGCCCCAGCATTTT
CATSRDFTPGQPQHF
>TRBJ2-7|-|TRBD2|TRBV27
TGTGCCTCTTCCTGGACTAGCGGGAGTTACGAGCAGTACTTC
CASSWTSGSYEQYF
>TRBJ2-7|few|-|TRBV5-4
TGTGCCAGCAGCAGAAATGGTGCCTACGAGCAGTACTTC
CASSRNGAYEQYF
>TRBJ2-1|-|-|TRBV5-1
TGCGCCAGCAGCGTAGGCCCTGCGTCGGGGGTTGAGCAGTTCTTC
CASSVGPASGVEQFF
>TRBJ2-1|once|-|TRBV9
TGTGCCAGCACCCGGGACGACAATGAGCAGTTCTTC
CASTRDDNEQFF
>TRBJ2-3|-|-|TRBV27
TGTGCCAGCAGCCCCAACCCGTCACGCACAGATACGCAGTATTTT
CASSPNPSRTDTQYF
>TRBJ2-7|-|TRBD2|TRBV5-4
TGTGCCAGCAGCGGGACTAGCGGGAGTTTCGACGAGCAGTACTTC
CASSGTSGSFDEQYF
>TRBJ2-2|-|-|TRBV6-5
TGTGCCAGCACCCTGACAGCGGATGCCGGGGAGCTGTTTTTT
CASTLTADAGELFF
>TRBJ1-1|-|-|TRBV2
TGTGCCAGCAGCGACGCCCTAGGGTGGCAGGGAAGTGAAGCTTTCTTT
CASSDALGWQGSEAFF
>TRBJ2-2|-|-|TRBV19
TGTGCCAGTAGTATAGACAGGGGTAGCACCGGGGAGCTGTTTTTT
CASSIDRGSTGELFF
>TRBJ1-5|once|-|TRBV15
TGTGCCACCAGCAGAGATCTGGGGGTGGGTGACAATCAGCCCCAGCATTTT
CATSRDLGVGDNQPQHF
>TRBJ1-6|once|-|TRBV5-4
TGTGCCAGCAGCTGGGGGCAGAGGGGCAACTCACCCCTCCACTTT
CASSWGQRGNSPLHF
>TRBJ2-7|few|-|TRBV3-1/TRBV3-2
TGTGCCAGCAGCCAAGGTATGACGTACGAGCAGTACTTC
CASSQGMTYEQYF
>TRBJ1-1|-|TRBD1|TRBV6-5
TGTGCCAGCAGTTCCGGACAGGGGAGGTACACTGAAGCTTTCTTT
CASSSGQGRYTEAFF
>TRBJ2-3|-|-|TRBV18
TGTGCCAGCTCGCACAGGGACCACACAGATACGCAGTATTTT
CASSHRDHTDTQYF
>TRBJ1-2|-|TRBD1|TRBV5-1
TGCGCCAGCAGCTTCGCGCAGGGGGTATATGGCTACACCTTC
CASSFAQGVYGYTF
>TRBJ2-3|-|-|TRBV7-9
TGTGCCAGCAGTTTCGGTGGTTCCCAGCGGGATACGCAGTATTTT
CASSFGGSQRDTQYF
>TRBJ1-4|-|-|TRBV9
TGTGCCAGCAGCGTAGCAGGACAGACTAATGAAAAACTGTTTTTT
CASSVAGQTNEKLFF
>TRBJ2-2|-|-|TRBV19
TGTGCCAGTAGTATAATATCGGCCACCGGGGAGCTGTTTTTT
CASSIISATGELFF
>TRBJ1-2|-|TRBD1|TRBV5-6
TGTGCCAGCAGCTTCGCGACAGGGGAAGGAGACTATGGCTACACCTTC
CASSFATGEGDYGYTF
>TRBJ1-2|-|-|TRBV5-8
TGTGCCAGCAGTCCCCGTCGGAGGCAGACTAACTATGGCTACACCTTC
CASSPRRRQTNYGYTF
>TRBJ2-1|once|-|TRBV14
TGTGCCAGCAGCCAAGAGGACGTCTCCTGGGGGATCAATGAGCAGTTCTTC
CASSQEDVSWGINEQFF
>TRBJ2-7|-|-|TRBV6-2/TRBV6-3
TGTGCCAGCAGTTACACCAACGGGACTCCTTACGAGCAGTACTTC
CASSYTNGTPYEQYF
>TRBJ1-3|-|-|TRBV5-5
TGTGCCAGCAGCTTGGACGCATGGGACTCTGGAAACACCATATATTTT
CASSLDAWDSGNTIYF
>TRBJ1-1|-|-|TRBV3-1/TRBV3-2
TGTGCCAGCAGCCAAGCACAGGTTCCTGAAGCTTTCTTT
CASSQAQVPEAFF
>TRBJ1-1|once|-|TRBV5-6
TGTGCCAGCACCGCCGGGCGGGGGGGGTTCACTGAAGCTTTCTTT
CASTAGRGGFTEAFF
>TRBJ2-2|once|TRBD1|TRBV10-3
TGTGCCATCAGTGCTCAGGGGGTGTCGAACACCGGGGAGCTGTTTTTT
CAISAQGVSNTGELFF
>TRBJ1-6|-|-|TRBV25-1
TGTGCCAGCAGTGAAGGAGGGCTCGGCTCCTATAATTCACCCCTCCACTTT
CASSEGGLGSYNSPLHF
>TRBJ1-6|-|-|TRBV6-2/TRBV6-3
TGTGCCAGCAGTTACTCGAGCTATAATTCACCCCTCCACTTT
CASSYSSYNSPLHF
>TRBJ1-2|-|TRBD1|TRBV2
TGTGCCAGCAGCCCCGGGACAGGGACGGACTATGGCTACACCTTC
CASSPGTGTDYGYTF
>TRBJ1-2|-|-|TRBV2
TGTGCCAGCAGTGAAGGGACAAGTCTTAACTATGGCTACACCTTC
CASSEGTSLNYGYTF
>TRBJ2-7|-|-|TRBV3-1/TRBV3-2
TGTGCCAGCAGCTATACCGGGAGAGGCGAGCAGTACTTC
CASSYTGRGEQYF
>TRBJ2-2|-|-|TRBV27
TGTGCCAGCAGTTTAGCGCAGGGGGGCACCGGGGAGCTGTTTTTT
CASSLAQGGTGELFF
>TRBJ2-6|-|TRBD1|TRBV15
TGTGCCACCAGCAGAGGGATGACAGGGGCCGGGGCCAACGTCCTGACTTTC
CATSRGMTGAGANVLTF